This passage covers 12 T cell receptor beta chains from one sample sequenced in a study of neurological immune-mediated disorders. TCRdb itself ran the 5' RACE reads through MiXCR, one entry per CDR3 protein. The sample consists of approximately 48,000 distinct CDR3 sequences, 15% to 20% of them appearing once. The sample comprised PBMCs. These receptor sequences come from a man aged 60-69 years in good health.

By sample fraction, this clonotype is medium-sized. J is TRBJ1-6 and V is TRBV9; D ambiguous. With 2 bases removed from V and 5 bases from J, the gap between germline ends came to 11 bases. Germline V CDR1 and CDR2: SGDLS, YYNGEE. This CDR3 is built from 15 residues. The CDR3 loop reads CASSVQPENNSPLHF. CDR3 bases: TGTGCCAGCAGCGTCCAGCCCGAGAATAATTCACCCCTCCACTTT. Together with reference TRBV9 and TRBJ1-6, the CDR3 gives the full variable domain: DSGVTQTPKHLITATGQRVTLRCSPRSGDLSVYWYQQSLDQGLQFLIQYYNGEERAKGNILERFSAQQFPDLHSELNLSSLELGDSALYFCASSVQPENNSPLHFGNGTRLTVT.

This clonotype came up many times. The V call is TRBV7-2, the J call TRBJ2-1, with TRBD2 matching 8 bases. Germline assignment: CDR1 SGHTA and CDR2 FQGNSA. This CDR3 region has 13 residues. J lost 8 bases, V lost 2 bases, and 2 bases had no gene match. The CDR3 sequence: CASSLTSGYEQFF. The CDR3 DNA reads TGTGCCAGCAGCTTAACTAGCGGCTATGAGCAGTTCTTC. The entire variable domain, with the rest obtained from reference TRBV7-2 and TRBJ2-1, is as follows: GAGVSQSPSNKVTEKGKDVELRCDPISGHTALYWYRQSLGQGLEFLIYFQGNSAPDKSGLPSDRFSAERTGGSVSTLTIQRTQQEDSAVYLCASSLTSGYEQFFGPGTRLTVL.

This clonotype appeared many times. This rearrangement joins TRBV6-2 or TRBV6-3 to TRBJ2-7, with 8 bases lining up with TRBD2. V shed 7 bases and J 1 base; nucleotides not matched to a gene: 3. CDR3 length: 13 residues. Germline CDR1 is MNHEY and CDR2 is SVGEGT. The CDR3 protein is CASTSGSSYEQYF. As DNA, the CDR3 is TGTGCCAGCACCAGCGGGAGTTCCTACGAGCAGTACTTC.

This clonotype came up many times. J is TRBJ2-1 and V is TRBV5-5; 8 bases fit TRBD1. The CDR3 consists of 13 residues. In germline, CDR1 is SGHKS, CDR2 YYEKEE (reference sequence). The J segment lost 5 bases and the V segment lost 5 bases, leaving 3 bases of the junction unmatched. The CDR3 region is CASSPDRDNEQFF. CDR3 bases: TGTGCCAGCAGTCCGGACAGGGACAATGAGCAGTTCTTC.

This clonotype was observed at least ten times. The chain couples TRBV7-9 to TRBJ2-5; perhaps TRBD2 as D (6 bases). The CDR3 extends over 14 amino acids. CDR1 is SEHNR and CDR2 is FQNEAQ in the germline V gene (reference sequence). The V end was cut by 3 bases, the J end by 3 bases, with 11 bases between. The CDR3 nucleotides read TGTGCCAGCAGCTTCCCCAGGGAGGAAGAGACCCAGTACTTC. It specifies CASSFPREEETQYF.

This clonotype was found many times. The V call is TRBV3-1, the J call TRBJ1-5, with D possibly TRBD1 on 6 matching bases. The CDR3 is 15 residues long. With 7 bases removed from V and 6 bases from J, the gap between germline ends came to 19 bases. Germline values: CDR1 LGHDT, CDR2 YNNKEL (reference sequence). In DNA, the CDR3 is TGTGCCAGCACCCTCAGGGGCAGGGGCGGTCAGCCCCAGCATTTT. As protein: CASTLRGRGGQPQHF.

The V gene is TRBV28, the J gene TRBJ2-5; tentative D call: TRBD1 (5 bases). The CDR3 runs 13 residues. Germline V gene lookup returns CDR1 MDHEN and CDR2 SYDVKM. Trimming shortened V by 5 bases and J by 3 bases, and 10 bases separated the two germline ends. Here the CDR3 DNA reads TGTGCCAGCAGTCACGACAGCGAAGAGACCCAGTACTTC. Encoded protein: CASSHDSEETQYF. Filled out from reference TRBV28 and TRBJ2-5, the complete variable domain reads DVKVTQSSRYLVKRTGEKVFLECVQDMDHENMFWYRQDPGLGLRLIYFSYDVKMKEKGDIPEGYSVSREKKERFSLILESASTNQTSMYLCASSHDSEETQYFGPGTRLLVL.

About this clonotype: This may be a read error, as it is one base from a much larger clone. In nucleotides, the CDR3 is TGCAGCACGGGGGATGACAATGAGCAGTTCTTC. This translates into CSTGDDNEQFF. The V call is TRBV29-1, the J call TRBJ2-1, with TRBD2 as a possible D gene (6 bases). V was clipped by 8 bases and J by 5 bases, with 10 bases between them. Germline CDR1 is SQVTM and CDR2 is ANQGSEA. This CDR3 has 11 amino acids.

At least ten counts were recorded for this clonotype. V usage is TRBV7-8 and J usage is TRBJ2-7; D gene uncertain. The CDR3 spans 14 residues. Germline V gives CDR1 SGHVS, CDR2 FQNEAQ. Trimming took off 1 base at V and 2 bases at J, with 9 bases between the two ends. The CDR3 bases are TGTGCCAGCAGCTTAGGGGTCCAGACCTACGAGCAGTACTTC. It translates to CASSLGVQTYEQYF.

This clonotype has ten or more counts. The rearrangement joins TRBV7-2 to TRBJ2-2, with D maybe TRBD1 (6 bases). V was pared by 4 bases and J by 2 bases, with 17 bases between. CDR1 is SGHTA, CDR2 FQGNSA, per germline. The CDR3 is made up of 17 amino acids. Here the CDR3 reads CASSSPSGTLNTGELFF. In DNA, the CDR3 is TGTGCCAGCAGCTCCCCCTCCGGGACACTTAACACCGGGGAGCTGTTTTTT.

This rearrangement joins TRBV11-2 to TRBJ1-2, with D uncertain. The germline V and J ends were trimmed by 5 bases and 8 bases, with 18 bases remaining between them. This CDR3 region has 14 residues. The V gene's germline CDR1 is SGHAT and CDR2 FQNNGV. The CDR3 protein is CASSPLTSTWGYTF. In DNA form, the CDR3 reads TGTGCCAGCAGCCCTTTGACAAGCACGTGGGGCTACACCTTC.

This clonotype occurred many times. This chain connects TRBV2 to TRBJ1-2, with no clear D. The germline CDR1 and CDR2 sequences are SNHLY and FYNNEI. The V and J ends lost 7 bases and 8 bases respectively, with 17 bases between them. The CDR3 is 13 amino acids. CDR3 DNA sequence: TGTGCCAGCATGTGGGCCCAGGAAAACGGCTACACCTTC. Its protein is CASMWAQENGYTF.